This T cell receptor beta chain derives from a study of T cell responses to AZD1222 COVID-19 vaccine. Study-level results: Clonal diversity was possibly underestimated, and white British individuals and females predominated among donors.

With V trimmed by 6 bases and J by 4 bases, 6 bases remained unmatched. Germline V lookup: CDR1 MNHEY, CDR2 SVGAGI. The CDR3 length is 14 residues. About this clone: The target antigen is unknown.

Libraries were prepared by immunoSEQ multiplex PCR; TCRdb keeps only in-frame clonotypes and omits some of them. The sample holds about 160,000 clones, 85% to 90% seen once. The clonotype comes from an adult in good health. The chain has TRBV6-5 and TRBJ1-5, with TRBD1 matching over 7 bases. Here the sequenced sample was peripheral blood, taken on day 0 of AZD1222 vaccination. In DNA, the CDR3 is TGTGCCAGCAGCAACAGGGGCGCTAATCAGCCCCAGCATTTT. Translated: CASSNRGANQPQHF.